These T cell receptor beta chains were read from a single sample in a study of T cells in tumors after PD-1 blockade. The assay was immunoSEQ multiplex PCR, and TCRdb's table has in-frame clones only and misses some. The profile shows some 24,000 clones, 80% to 85% of them singletons. The material sequenced was PBMCs, taken after anti-PD-1 treatment. These receptors originate from a human donor with basal cell carcinoma. Each CDR3 is given with its conserved first and last residue. The D gene is left open where the match is weak. Part of the rows lack a size; the others show once, few, many or a class for expanded clones.

>TRBJ1-6|TRBD1|TRBV3-1/TRBV3-2|15|-
CASSAPGQRYSPLHF
TGTGCCAGCAGCGCGCCGGGACAGAGGTATTCACCCCTCCACTTT
>TRBJ2-7|TRBD1|TRBV11-1|14|once
CASRPTAGGHEQYF
TGTGCCAGCAGACCAACCGCAGGGGGTCACGAGCAGTACTTC
>TRBJ2-1|-|TRBV2|16|-
CASSEAFFPWRNEQFF
TGTGCCAGCAGTGAAGCGTTCTTCCCCTGGAGGAATGAGCAGTTCTTC
>TRBJ2-1|-|TRBV6-2/TRBV6-3|15|-
CASSKLQSSYNEQFF
TGTGCCAGCAGCAAACTTCAGAGCTCCTACAATGAGCAGTTCTTC
>TRBJ2-3|-|TRBV5-1|15|-
CASSLRNTGTDTQYF
TGCGCCAGCAGCTTGAGGAACACCGGCACAGATACGCAGTATTTT
>TRBJ1-5|-|TRBV29-1|12|-
CSVGEGNQPQHF
TGCAGCGTTGGAGAGGGGAATCAGCCCCAGCATTTT
>TRBJ1-1|-|TRBV19|12|-
CASSTVNTEAFF
TGTGCCAGTAGTACGGTGAACACTGAAGCTTTCTTT
>TRBJ1-2|-|TRBV23-1|14|-
CASSQSPGAYGYTF
TGCGCCAGCAGTCAATCCCCGGGGGCCTATGGCTACACCTTC
>TRBJ1-2|TRBD1|TRBV4-1|15|-
CASSQEYRGGYGYTF
TGCGCCAGCAGCCAAGAATACAGGGGAGGCTATGGCTACACCTTC
>TRBJ1-2|TRBD1|TRBV5-6|13|-
CASSDGTGDGYTF
TGTGCCAGCAGCGACGGGACAGGGGATGGCTACACCTTC
>TRBJ2-5|TRBD2|TRBV29-1|16|-
CSVEDQSSGDQETQYF
TGCAGCGTTGAAGATCAGTCTAGCGGGGACCAAGAGACCCAGTACTTC
>TRBJ2-7|-|TRBV30|15|-
CAWSVSAGRSTEQYF
TGTGCCTGGAGTGTCAGTGCGGGGCGCTCTACGGAGCAGTACTTC
>TRBJ1-2|TRBD1|TRBV19|14|-
CASSIDLGQKGYTF
TGTGCCAGTAGTATAGATCTGGGACAGAAAGGCTACACCTTC
>TRBJ2-7|-|TRBV6-2/TRBV6-3|19|-
CASSYLFRSVILSTYEQYF
TGTGCCAGCAGTTATCTTTTTCGGTCGGTCATCCTATCTACCTACGAGCAGTACTTC
>TRBJ1-1|-|TRBV19|14|few
CASSISGAGTEAFF
TGTGCCAGTAGTATCAGCGGGGCCGGGACTGAAGCTTTCTTT
>TRBJ1-1|-|TRBV6-5|14|-
CASSLRQMNTEAFF
TGTGCCAGCAGTTTGAGACAAATGAACACTGAAGCTTTCTTT
>TRBJ2-7|TRBD1|TRBV5-5|17|-
CASRGLLPGQGSHEQYF
TGTGCCAGCAGAGGGCTACTTCCGGGACAGGGGAGCCACGAGCAGTACTTC
>TRBJ1-2|-|TRBV18|13|-
CASSQDSNYGYTF
TGTGCCAGCTCACAGGACAGTAACTATGGCTACACCTTC
>TRBJ1-5|-|TRBV9|15|-
CASSPFGERGQPQHF
TGTGCCAGCAGCCCCTTCGGTGAAAGGGGTCAGCCCCAGCATTTT
>TRBJ2-5|TRBD2|TRBV6-5|15|-
CASSYRLAERETQYF
TGTGCCAGCAGTTACAGACTAGCGGAGAGAGAGACCCAGTACTTC
>TRBJ2-1|-|TRBV5-1|14|-
CASSLAPTGNEQFF
TGCGCCAGCAGCTTGGCCCCGACAGGCAATGAGCAGTTCTTC
>TRBJ1-1|-|TRBV5-4|14|-
CASSSQGLNTEAFF
TGTGCCAGCAGCTCGCAGGGTTTGAACACTGAAGCTTTCTTT
>TRBJ1-1|TRBD1|TRBV14|13|-
CASSDRGRTEAFF
TGTGCCAGCAGCGACAGGGGACGGACTGAAGCTTTCTTT
>TRBJ2-7|TRBD2|TRBV4-1|19|-
CASSQDDGGIWGLHYEQYF
TGCGCCAGCAGCCAAGACGATGGTGGTATCTGGGGACTACACTACGAGCAGTACTTC
>TRBJ1-6|-|TRBV10-3|13|-
CAIRGEQNSPLHF
TGTGCCATCAGGGGGGAGCAAAATTCACCCCTCCACTTT
>TRBJ2-3|-|TRBV6-6|15|-
CASSYIGGITDTQYF
TGTGCCAGCAGTTATATTGGGGGGATCACAGATACGCAGTATTTT
>TRBJ2-5|-|TRBV19|15|-
CASSPQWGNQETQYF
TGTGCCAGTAGCCCCCAGTGGGGGAACCAAGAGACCCAGTACTTC
>TRBJ1-1|-|TRBV2|14|-
CASSAQQGSPEAFF
TGTGCCAGCAGTGCCCAGCAGGGGAGCCCTGAAGCTTTCTTT
>TRBJ2-7|TRBD1|TRBV5-1|14|-
CASSLGRGLGEQYF
TGCGCCAGCAGCTTAGGCAGGGGGCTTGGCGAGCAGTACTTC
>TRBJ1-5|-|TRBV28|15|few
CASSPVQGSNQPQHF
TGTGCCAGCAGTCCCGTTCAGGGGAGCAATCAGCCCCAGCATTTT
>TRBJ1-4|TRBD1|TRBV29-1|14|few
CSVGIDRGSEKLFF
TGCAGCGTTGGTATAGACAGGGGAAGCGAAAAACTGTTTTTT
>TRBJ1-4|-|TRBV5-6|13|once
CASSWRQDVKLFF
TGTGCCAGCAGCTGGAGACAGGACGTGAAACTGTTTTTT
>TRBJ2-3|-|TRBV18|14|-
CASSPGGVGYTQYF
TGTGCCAGCTCACCAGGCGGGGTTGGGTATACGCAGTATTTT
>TRBJ1-1|TRBD1|TRBV18|16|-
CASSLVTGGGSTEAFF
TGTGCCAGCTCACTCGTGACAGGGGGCGGAAGTACTGAAGCTTTCTTT
>TRBJ1-2|TRBD1|TRBV7-6|13|once
CASSSGTVGGYTF
TGTGCCAGCAGCTCTGGGACAGTGGGTGGCTACACCTTC
>TRBJ2-1|-|TRBV7-9|12|few
CASSFRTEEQFF
TGTGCCAGCAGCTTTAGAACGGAAGAGCAGTTCTTC
>TRBJ1-2|TRBD1|TRBV5-1|15|-
CASSLESGGGYGYTF
TGCGCCAGCAGCTTGGAATCAGGGGGTGGCTATGGCTACACCTTC
>TRBJ1-1|-|TRBV20-1|12|-
CSASLRNTEAFF
TGCAGTGCTAGTTTACGGAACACTGAAGCTTTCTTT
>TRBJ1-2|-|TRBV6-5|13|-
CAIQDRSNYGYTF
TGTGCCATACAAGACAGATCTAACTATGGCTACACCTTC
>TRBJ1-2|TRBD1|TRBV7-8|13|-
CASSARTGRGYTF
TGTGCCAGCAGCGCCCGGACAGGGAGAGGCTACACCTTC
>TRBJ1-1|TRBD1|TRBV5-1|15|-
CASSLDTGGITEAFF
TGCGCCAGCAGCTTGGATACAGGGGGCATAACTGAAGCTTTCTTT
>TRBJ2-7|-|TRBV6-5|14|-
CASSLGGAVGQQYF
TGTGCCAGCAGTTTGGGAGGTGCCGTTGGGCAGCAGTACTTC
>TRBJ2-1|-|TRBV12-5|10|-
CASGSSEQFF
TGTGCTAGTGGTTCCTCAGAGCAGTTCTTC
>TRBJ1-1|-|TRBV20-1|14|-
CSASGGTMNTEAFF
TGCAGTGCTAGTGGCGGAACCATGAACACTGAAGCTTTCTTT
>TRBJ2-5|TRBD2|TRBV14|17|-
CASSPGVAGGFQETQYF
TGTGCCAGCAGCCCCGGGGTAGCGGGGGGTTTTCAAGAGACCCAGTACTTC
>TRBJ1-4|-|TRBV19|18|-
CASSANPGGGRTNEKLFF
TGTGCCAGTAGCGCAAACCCCGGCGGGGGGCGCACGAATGAAAAACTGTTTTTT
>TRBJ2-3|TRBD2|TRBV7-9|18|-
CASSPGLAGGDSTDTQYF
TGTGCCAGCAGCCCGGGACTAGCGGGGGGGGATAGCACAGATACGCAGTATTTT
>TRBJ1-4|-|TRBV5-6|12|-
CASSSWEGKLFF
TGTGCCAGCAGCTCCTGGGAGGGAAAACTGTTTTTT
>TRBJ1-5|-|TRBV15|17|-
CATSTFPGSPGNQPQHF
TGTGCCACCAGCACTTTTCCAGGCAGCCCCGGAAATCAGCCCCAGCATTTT
>TRBJ1-3|TRBD1|TRBV27|15|-
CASREPGQGRDTIYF
TGTGCCAGCAGGGAACCGGGACAGGGGAGAGACACCATATATTTT
>TRBJ2-1|-|TRBV14|16|-
CASSQDPGDAYNEQFF
TGTGCCAGCAGCCAAGATCCAGGAGACGCATACAATGAGCAGTTCTTC
>TRBJ1-1|TRBD1|TRBV7-6|14|-
CASRSGQGASEAFF
TGTGCCAGCAGGTCGGGGCAGGGGGCATCTGAAGCTTTCTTT